The 19 T cell receptor beta chains in this list originate from one sample, sequenced in a study of Ad26.COV2.S vaccination and SARS-CoV-2 variants (dated by TCRdb to the early 2020s). The library was produced with the immunoSEQ multiplex PCR assay. In TCRdb, the immuneACCESS table is reduced to in-frame sequences with V and J assigned. These tables do not hold every clone; where another copy was compared, an unresolved V gene accounts for under half, and the others remain unexplained. In all, the sample holds 350,000 to 600,000 clones, and roughly nine tenths of those were seen once. 1.7% of the sample rests with the top ten. The intended sense of this specimen's treatment or condition label: about 20 received Ad26.COV2.S at low or high dose, single or two shots; 5 received placebo; per-sample allocation not given. Repertoires of vaccine and placebo recipients were sequenced from samples collected on day 63 after the first injection.

Here the sequenced sample was peripheral blood, taken in a trial of Ad26.COV2.S vaccine versus placebo. All receptors come from a person aged 18-65 years who received the Ad26.COV2.S COVID-19 vaccine or a placebo.

This clone appeared a single time. The V and J genes are TRBV5-1 and TRBJ1-4; tentatively, D is TRBD1 (6 bases). With 7 bases removed from V and 6 bases from J, the gap between germline ends came to 16 bases. The CDR3 has 14 residues. Per the germline V gene, CDR1 is SGHRS and CDR2 is YFSETQ. The CDR3 sequence is CASGRSRQDEKLFF. Written as DNA, the CDR3 is TGCGCCAGCGGTCGTTCGCGACAGGATGAAAAACTGTTTTTT.

J is TRBJ1-4 and V is TRBV27; 9 bases line up with TRBD1. Trimming removed 4 bases from V and 6 bases from J; junction bases left unmatched: 6. Germline V gives CDR1 MNHEY, CDR2 SMNVEV (reference sequence). The CDR3 is 15 residues long. CDR3 sequence (DNA): TGTGCCAGCAGTTCCCCGGGACAGGGTGATGAAAAACTGTTTTTT. Amino acid sequence: CASSSPGQGDEKLFF.

V is TRBV7-2 and J is TRBJ2-5; unclear D gene. Trimming took off 0 bases at V and 4 bases at J, with 9 bases between the two ends. The length of the CDR3 is 14 residues. CDR1 is SGHTA and CDR2 is FQGNSA in the germline V gene. The CDR3 loop is CASSLALRRETQYF. CDR3 nucleotide sequence: TGTGCCAGCAGCTTAGCGCTTCGGAGAGAGACCCAGTACTTC.

The chain joins TRBV20-1 to TRBJ1-5, with D unresolved. V dropped 3 bases and J dropped 2 bases, with 5 bases sitting between them. This CDR3 region has 12 residues. The germline V gene has CDR1 DFQATT and CDR2 SNEGSKA (reference sequence). As DNA, the CDR3 is TGCAGTGCTAGTCTGGGCAATCAGCCCCAGCATTTT. Encoded protein: CSASLGNQPQHF.

The chain recombines TRBV19 with TRBJ2-2; 10 nucleotides match TRBD1. The V segment lost 8 bases and the J segment 4 bases; nucleotides outside the gene matches: 13. The CDR3 sequence is 17 residues long. The V gene's germline CDR1 is LNHDA and CDR2 SQIVND (reference sequence). The CDR3 is CASATTRDRGSTGELFF. The CDR3 DNA is TGTGCCAGTGCTACAACTCGGGACAGGGGATCCACCGGGGAGCTGTTTTTT.

CDR3 protein: CASSPRGRFNTGELFF. CDR3 in DNA: TGCGCCAGCAGCCCCCGAGGCCGTTTTAACACCGGGGAGCTGTTTTTT. V usage is TRBV5-1 and J usage is TRBJ2-2; D ambiguous. Germline lookup yields CDR1 SGHRS and CDR2 YFSETQ. The CDR3 extends over 16 amino acids. V was cut by 4 bases and J by 2 bases, with 15 bases left in between.

The V gene is TRBV30, the J gene TRBJ1-6, with D unclear. The CDR3 extends over 13 amino acids. Per the germline V gene, CDR1 is GTSNPN and CDR2 is SVGIG (reference sequence). V was shortened by 2 bases and J by 9 bases, with 11 bases between the two germline ends. The chain's CDR3 is CAWSLRGGSPLHF. CDR3 nucleotide sequence: TGTGCCTGGAGTCTTCGGGGAGGTTCACCCCTCCACTTT.

The genes are TRBV18 and TRBJ1-2, with 11 positions matching TRBD1. V was clipped by 0 bases and J by 8 bases; unmatched bases: 5. CDR3 length: 15 amino acids. Germline values: CDR1 KGHSH, CDR2 LQKENI. CDR3 in DNA: TGTGCCAGCTCACCACCGAGGACAGGGGGCACGGGCTACACCTTC. Encoded protein: CASSPPRTGGTGYTF.

This clone was seen just once. One end of the junction fails to match germline, which may point to a read error. This chain links TRBV7-2 with TRBJ2-1; unclear D gene. The CDR3 is 12 residues long. From germline, CDR1 is SGHTA and CDR2 FQGNSA. CDR3 coding DNA: TGTGCCAGCAGCTTACAAGGTCATCTTGGGGTCTTC. Its protein product is CASSLQGHLGVF.

CDR3 nucleotides: TGTGCCAGCAGCTCACGAGACGGCAATGAAAAACTGTTTTTT. Protein: CASSSRDGNEKLFF. The chain joins TRBV7-9 to TRBJ1-4; D is unclear. Trimming removed 4 bases from V and 5 bases from J, with 11 bases in between. Germline V gives CDR1 SEHNR, CDR2 FQNEAQ (reference sequence). The length of the CDR3 is 14 residues.

V and J are TRBV6-5 and TRBJ2-1; 8 bases are shared with TRBD2. The germline CDR1 and CDR2 sequences are MNHEY and SVGAGI. Trimming took 5 bases from V and 2 from J; bases not matched to a gene: 5. This CDR3 is built from 15 residues. In nucleotides, the CDR3 is TGTGCCAGCAGTCTTAGCGGGAAGACCTACAATGAGCAGTTCTTC. Protein sequence: CASSLSGKTYNEQFF.

This chain uses TRBV28 with TRBJ2-1, with a weak D call TRBD1 (6 bases). Per the germline V gene, CDR1 is MDHEN and CDR2 is SYDVKM. This CDR3 spans 15 amino acids. Trimming shortened V by 1 base and J by 4 bases, and 11 bases separated the two germline ends. CDR3 in amino acids: CASSLSVGAYNEQFF. Here the CDR3 DNA reads TGTGCCAGCAGTTTATCGGTGGGGGCATACAATGAGCAGTTCTTC.

V is TRBV30 and J is TRBJ1-2; no clear D. Germline CDR1 and CDR2: GTSNPN and SVGIG (reference sequence). The ends were cut back, 0 bases at V and 4 bases at J, with 3 bases in the middle. The CDR3 sequence is 11 residues long. The CDR3 reads CAWSVFYGYTF. DNA for the CDR3: TGTGCCTGGAGTGTTTTCTATGGCTACACCTTC.

This chain connects TRBV29-1 to TRBJ1-6, with 8 bases identical to TRBD1. CDR1 SQVTM and CDR2 ANQGSEA come from the germline V gene. CDR3 length: 13 residues. V was clipped by 6 bases and J by 10 bases; unmatched bases: 8. The CDR3 DNA reads TGCAGCGTGTCCGGGACAGGCACCTCACCCCTCCACTTT. It yields the protein CSVSGTGTSPLHF. Full variable domain (rest looked up from reference TRBV29-1 and TRBJ1-6): SAVISQKPSRDICQRGTSLTIQCQVDSQVTMMFWYRQQPGQSLTLIATANQGSEATYESGFVIDKFPISRPNLTFSTLTVSNMSPEDSSIYLCSVSGTGTSPLHFGNGTRLTVT.

The rearrangement uses TRBV6-6 and TRBJ2-5; TRBD1 matches 7 bases. The CDR3 is 14 amino acids. Germline CDR1 is MNHNY and CDR2 is SVGAGI (reference sequence). The junction had 11 bases not matched to a gene; V was cut back by 6 bases and J by 7 bases. The CDR3 coding sequence is TGTGCCAGCAGAGACCAGGGGGTCCTAGGGACCCAGTACTTC. Its protein is CASRDQGVLGTQYF.

This clone was observed once. V and J are TRBV25-1 and TRBJ1-1; D may be TRBD1 (5 bases). The CDR3 spans 16 residues. In germline, CDR1 is MGHDK, CDR2 SYGVNS. Trimming removed 0 bases from V and 3 bases from J, with 14 bases in between. The CDR3 reads CASSEYHGGRDTEAFF. Here the CDR3 DNA reads TGTGCCAGCAGTGAATATCACGGGGGGAGGGACACTGAAGCTTTCTTT. The whole variable domain, remainder taken from reference TRBV25-1 and TRBJ1-1, is EADIYQTPRYLVIGTGKKITLECSQTMGHDKMYWYQQDPGMELHLIHYSYGVNSTEKGDLSSESTVSRIRTEHFPLTLESARPSHTSQYLCASSEYHGGRDTEAFFGQGTRLTVV.

The chain uses TRBV19 and TRBJ1-1; D is undetermined. V was cut by 7 bases and J by 0 bases, with 9 bases left in between. The germline V gene encodes CDR1 LNHDA and CDR2 SQIVND (reference sequence). The CDR3 loop spans 13 amino acids. CDR3 protein: CASKPGLNTEAFF. CDR3 sequence (DNA): TGTGCCAGTAAGCCAGGCCTGAACACTGAAGCTTTCTTT.

The chain uses TRBV18 and TRBJ2-7, with a possible D match to TRBD1 (5 bases). The V gene lost 3 bases and the J gene lost 2 bases, with 11 bases spanning the gap. This CDR3 has 14 residues. Germline loops: CDR1 KGHSH, CDR2 LQKENI. The CDR3 loop is CASSPSTVTYEQYF. In DNA, the CDR3 is TGTGCCAGCTCACCTTCGACAGTAACCTACGAGCAGTACTTC.

The V and J genes are TRBV18 and TRBJ2-7; 9 nucleotides align to TRBD1. The length of the CDR3 is 15 residues. Germline V gives CDR1 KGHSH, CDR2 LQKENI. V was pared by 6 bases and J by 4 bases, with 10 bases of the junction left unmatched. This CDR3 reads CASSRPDRGLYEQYF. In DNA form, the CDR3 reads TGTGCCAGCTCCCGCCCGGACAGGGGCCTGTACGAGCAGTACTTC.